This TCR beta chain was recorded in a study of T-cell reconstitution after alpha-beta-depleted transplantation in children. Trimming left V 8 bases short and J 6 bases short, with 20 bases between. This CDR3 is 15 amino acids long. CDR1 is MNHEY and CDR2 is SMNVEV in the germline V gene (reference sequence). Unique molecular identifiers were used in preparing the TCRbeta library. Using its own MiXCR run on the PCR reads, TCRdb lists one record per CDR3 protein. This table has about 420,000 distinct CDR3 sequences, around 15% appearing once. Sample: PBMCs, mostly from graft donor cells, taken 360 days after TCRalphabeta/CD19-depleted stem cell transplant. This receptor was taken from a boy younger than two who had a stem cell transplant for Wiskott-Aldrich syndrome, so the T cells may come from the graft donor. The chain combines TRBV27 with TRBJ1-5; a weak D match, TRBD1 (6 bases). The chain's CDR3 is CASCLTFRGGQPQHF. In DNA, the CDR3 is TGTGCCAGCTGTCTGACGTTCAGGGGCGGTCAGCCCCAGCATTTT.